A single sample gave rise to the 9 T cell receptor beta chains below, sequenced in a study of breast tumors, draining lymph nodes, adjacent tissues. TCRdb redid the calling of the multiplex PCR reads with MiXCR, one entry per CDR3 protein. The table lists 200,000 to 300,000 distinct CDR3 sequences, around 30% of them singletons, with roughly 1.1% in the top ten. Axillary draining lymph nodes of breast cancer patients supplied the node samples. Sequenced sample: axillary lymph node tissue. The receptor set was obtained from a female donor with breast cancer. Some clones in this sample may be carry-over from other donors' samples.

Ten or more counts support this clonotype. This sequence joins TRBV9 and TRBJ2-1; maybe TRBD2 (5 bases). The V end was cut by 0 bases, the J end by 0 bases, with 7 bases between. Per the germline V gene, CDR1 is SGDLS and CDR2 is YYNGEE. The CDR3 loop spans 15 amino acids. CDR3 nucleotides: TGTGCCAGCAGCGTAGCAGCGGCCTCCTACAATGAGCAGTTCTTC. Its translation: CASSVAAASYNEQFF.

A word on this clonotype: With a much larger clone just one base away, this may be a read error. This chain uses TRBV12-3 or TRBV12-4 with TRBJ2-1; D uncertain. CDR3 length: 16 amino acids. The CDR3 DNA reads as TGTGCCAGCAGCACGGCTAGGGCGGAATCCTACAATGGGCAGTTCTTC. Amino acids: CASSTARAESYNGQFF.

This clonotype was detected many times. This sequence joins TRBV4-1 and TRBJ2-5; D perhaps matches TRBD2 (5 bases). The CDR3 extends over 15 amino acids. The V end was cut by 2 bases, the J end by 2 bases, with 12 bases between. Germline V CDR1 and CDR2: MGHRA, YSYEKL. CDR3 residues: CASSQRFGRQETQYF. The DNA of the CDR3 is TGCGCCAGCAGCCAAAGGTTTGGGAGACAAGAGACCCAGTACTTC.

The genes are TRBV6-9 and TRBJ2-1; 7 nucleotides agree with TRBD2. Germline V gives CDR1 MNHGY, CDR2 SVAAGI. The CDR3 spans 17 residues. The trim removed 5 bases at V and 4 bases at J, leaving 14 bases unmatched. CDR3 protein: CASSVAGASSIYNEQFF. The CDR3 nucleotides read TGTGCCAGCAGTGTCGCGGGAGCTTCGTCCATATACAATGAGCAGTTCTTC.

The chain recombines TRBV29-1 with TRBJ1-1; TRBD1 matches 8 bases. This CDR3 contains 14 residues. Germline trimming cut 7 bases from V and 6 bases from J; bases unmatched to any gene: 13. Germline V gives CDR1 SQVTM, CDR2 ANQGSEA. The CDR3 DNA reads TGCAGCGCATTGACAGGGGTCGTTGCAGCTGAAGCTTTCTTT. Translated, it gives CSALTGVVAAEAFF.

This clonotype appeared many times. This sequence joins TRBV11-3 and TRBJ2-1; 9 bases agree with TRBD2. The CDR3 is 15 residues long. The ends lost 1 base at V and 6 bases at J; junction bases unmatched: 4. Per the germline V gene, CDR1 is SGHNT and CDR2 is YENEEA. CDR3 coding DNA: TGTGCCAGCAGCTTAGTCGCGGGAGGGATCAATGAGCAGTTCTTC. It specifies CASSLVAGGINEQFF.

This clonotype was counted ten times or more. The V gene is TRBV6-6, the J gene TRBJ1-5; 8 bases are shared with TRBD1. The CDR3 has 17 amino acids. V shed 7 bases, J shed 3 bases, and the junction held 14 bases outside the gene matches. Germline CDR1 and CDR2: MNHNY and SVGAGI (reference sequence). The CDR3 here is CASNLALLDRVNQPQHF. CDR3 nucleotide sequence: TGTGCCAGCAATTTGGCTCTTCTGGACAGGGTCAATCAGCCCCAGCATTTT.

The table lists this clonotype with a few counts. The chain has TRBV6-2 or TRBV6-3 and TRBJ1-1; D ambiguous. Trimming shortened V by 6 bases and J by 11 bases, and 25 bases separated the two germline ends. Looked up from germline, CDR1 is MNHEY and CDR2 is SVGEGT. This CDR3 has 15 amino acids. Here the CDR3 DNA reads TGTGCCAGCAGCCCCGGCCGGGGAGTCGGGGATGAGGCTTTCTTT. Its translation: CASSPGRGVGDEAFF.

V and J are TRBV12-3 or TRBV12-4 and TRBJ1-1, with D possibly being TRBD1 (5 bases). V shed 8 bases and J shed 10 bases, with 20 bases lying between them. CDR3 size: 13 residues. CDR3 DNA: TGTGCCAGCCTTCCTCTGGGGGTACAGAGAGCTTTCTTT. It specifies CASLPLGVQRAFF.